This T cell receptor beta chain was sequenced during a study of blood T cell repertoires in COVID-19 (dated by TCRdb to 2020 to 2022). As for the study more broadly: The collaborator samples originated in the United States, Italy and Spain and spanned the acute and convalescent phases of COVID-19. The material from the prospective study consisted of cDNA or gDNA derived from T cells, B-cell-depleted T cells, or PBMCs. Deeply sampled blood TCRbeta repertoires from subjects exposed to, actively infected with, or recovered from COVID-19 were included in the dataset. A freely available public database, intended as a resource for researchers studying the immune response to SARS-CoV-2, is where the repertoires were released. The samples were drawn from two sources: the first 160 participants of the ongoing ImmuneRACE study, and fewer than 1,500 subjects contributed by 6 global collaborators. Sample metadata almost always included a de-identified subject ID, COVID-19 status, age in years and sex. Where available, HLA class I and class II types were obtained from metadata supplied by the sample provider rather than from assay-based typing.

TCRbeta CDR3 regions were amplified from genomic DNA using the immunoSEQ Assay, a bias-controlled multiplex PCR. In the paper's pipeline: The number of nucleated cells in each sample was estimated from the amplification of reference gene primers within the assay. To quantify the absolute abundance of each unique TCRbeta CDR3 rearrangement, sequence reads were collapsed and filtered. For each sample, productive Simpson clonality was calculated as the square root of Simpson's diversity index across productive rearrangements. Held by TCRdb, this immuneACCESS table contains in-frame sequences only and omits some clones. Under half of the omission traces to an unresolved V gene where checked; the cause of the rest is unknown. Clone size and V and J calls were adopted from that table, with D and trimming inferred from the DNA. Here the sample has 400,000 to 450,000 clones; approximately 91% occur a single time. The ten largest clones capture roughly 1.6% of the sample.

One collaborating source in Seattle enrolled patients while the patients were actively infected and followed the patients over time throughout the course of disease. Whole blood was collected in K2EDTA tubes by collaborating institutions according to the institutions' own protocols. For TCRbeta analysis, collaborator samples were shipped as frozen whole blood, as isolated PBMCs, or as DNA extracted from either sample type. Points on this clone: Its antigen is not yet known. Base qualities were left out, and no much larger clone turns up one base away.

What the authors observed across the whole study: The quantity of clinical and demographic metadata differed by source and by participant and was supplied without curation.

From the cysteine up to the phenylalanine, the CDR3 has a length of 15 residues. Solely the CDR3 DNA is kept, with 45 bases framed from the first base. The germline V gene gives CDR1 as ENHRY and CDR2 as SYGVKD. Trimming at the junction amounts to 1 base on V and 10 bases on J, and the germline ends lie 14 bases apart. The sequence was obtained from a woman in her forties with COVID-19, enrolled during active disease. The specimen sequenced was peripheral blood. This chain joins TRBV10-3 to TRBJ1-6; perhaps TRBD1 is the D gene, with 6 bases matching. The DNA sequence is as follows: TGTGCCATCAGTGAGTGGGGGGGCGGGGACTCACCCCTCCACTTT. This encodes CAISEWGGGDSPLHF.